This T cell receptor beta chain came from a study of blood T cell repertoires in COVID-19. Study summary: The origin of the acute and convalescent COVID-19 samples was the United States, Italy and Spain. Nucleic acid was either cDNA or gDNA, and it came from T cells, B-cell-depleted T cells, or PBMCs.

Source study methods: Reference gene primer amplification gave estimated nucleated cell counts. Using immunoSEQ multiplex PCR, the repertoire was profiled, and TCRdb retains in-frame clones only, with some absent. The DNA gave D and trimming, while V, J and clone size come from that table. The sample yields 150,000 to 200,000 clones, approximately 79% seen once. The length of the CDR3 is 16 residues. The V and J ends lost 4 bases and 0 bases, in that order; junction bases with no gene match: 6. In germline, CDR1 is MNHNS, CDR2 SASEGT. The gene calls are TRBV6-1 and TRBJ2-3, with 8 bases that match TRBD2. Input material: peripheral blood. This clonotype originated in a woman of 80 years or more with acute or convalescent COVID-19. This CDR3 reads CASSAASGLSTDTQYF. For the CDR3, the DNA is TGTGCCAGCAGTGCGGCTAGCGGGTTGAGCACAGATACGCAGTATTTT.